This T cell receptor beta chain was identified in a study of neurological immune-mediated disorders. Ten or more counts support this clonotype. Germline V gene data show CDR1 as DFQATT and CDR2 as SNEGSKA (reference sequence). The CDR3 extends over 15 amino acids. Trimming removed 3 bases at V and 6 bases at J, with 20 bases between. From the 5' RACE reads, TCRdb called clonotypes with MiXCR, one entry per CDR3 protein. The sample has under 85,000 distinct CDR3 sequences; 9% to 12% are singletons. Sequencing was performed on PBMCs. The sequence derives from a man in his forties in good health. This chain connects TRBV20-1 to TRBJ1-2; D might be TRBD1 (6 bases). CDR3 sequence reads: CSASFGGPVMDGYTF. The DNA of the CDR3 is TGCAGTGCTAGTTTCGGGGGGCCGGTGATGGATGGCTACACCTTC.